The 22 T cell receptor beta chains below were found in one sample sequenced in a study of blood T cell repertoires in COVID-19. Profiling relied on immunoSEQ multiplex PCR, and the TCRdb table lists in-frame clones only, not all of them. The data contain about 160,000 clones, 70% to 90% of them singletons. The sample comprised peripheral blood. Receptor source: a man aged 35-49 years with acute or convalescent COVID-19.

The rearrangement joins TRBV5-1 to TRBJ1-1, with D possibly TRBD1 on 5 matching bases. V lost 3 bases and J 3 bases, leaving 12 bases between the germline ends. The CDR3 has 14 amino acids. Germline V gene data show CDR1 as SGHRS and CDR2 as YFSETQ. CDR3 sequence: CASSYGARDTEAFF. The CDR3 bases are TGCGCCAGCAGCTATGGGGCCAGGGACACTGAAGCTTTCTTT.

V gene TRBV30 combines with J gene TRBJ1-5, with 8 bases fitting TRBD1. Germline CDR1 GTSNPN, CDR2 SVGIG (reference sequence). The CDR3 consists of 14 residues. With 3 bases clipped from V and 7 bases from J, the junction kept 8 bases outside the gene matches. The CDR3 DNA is TGTGCCTGGAGGGCACCAGGGGGCGGACAGCCCCAGCATTTT. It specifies CAWRAPGGGQPQHF. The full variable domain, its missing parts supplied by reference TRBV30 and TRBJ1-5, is SQTIHQWPATLVQPVGSPLSLECTVEGTSNPNLYWYRQAAGRGLQLLFYSVGIGQISSEVPQNLSASRPQDRQFILSSKKLLLSDSGFYLCAWRAPGGGQPQHFGDGTRLSIL.

In nucleotides, the CDR3 is TGTGCCAGCTCTGGCTTCTTCTCCTACGAGCAGTACTTC. Its protein is CASSGFFSYEQYF. The chain combines TRBV18 with TRBJ2-7; no firm D call. There are 13 residues in the CDR3. Between the trimmed V and J ends, which lost 6 bases and 0 bases, there was a span of 9 bases. The germline V gene has CDR1 KGHSH and CDR2 LQKENI.

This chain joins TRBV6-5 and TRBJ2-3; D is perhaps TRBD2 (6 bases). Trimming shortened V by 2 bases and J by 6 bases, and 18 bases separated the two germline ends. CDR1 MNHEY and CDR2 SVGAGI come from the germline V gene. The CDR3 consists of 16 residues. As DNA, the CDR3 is TGTGCCAGCAGTTACCCGGACCGCCACCGGGGGGATACGCAGTATTTT. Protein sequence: CASSYPDRHRGDTQYF.

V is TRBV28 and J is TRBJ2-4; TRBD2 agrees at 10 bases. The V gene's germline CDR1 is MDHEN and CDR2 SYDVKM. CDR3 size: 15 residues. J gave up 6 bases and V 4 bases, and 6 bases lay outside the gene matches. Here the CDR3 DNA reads TGTGCCAGCAGTTCCCTAGCGGGGGTTGGAAACATTCAGTACTTC. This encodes CASSSLAGVGNIQYF.

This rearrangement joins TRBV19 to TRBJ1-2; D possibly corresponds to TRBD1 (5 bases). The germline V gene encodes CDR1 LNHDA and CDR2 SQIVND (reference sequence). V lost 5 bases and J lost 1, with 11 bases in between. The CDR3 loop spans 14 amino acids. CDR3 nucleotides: TGTGCCAGTAGTGATCCAGGGATTAACTATGGCTACACCTTC. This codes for CASSDPGINYGYTF.

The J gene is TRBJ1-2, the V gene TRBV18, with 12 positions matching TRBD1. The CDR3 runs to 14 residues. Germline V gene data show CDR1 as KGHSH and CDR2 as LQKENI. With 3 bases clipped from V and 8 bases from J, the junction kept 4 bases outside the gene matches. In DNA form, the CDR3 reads TGTGCCAGCTCACCTTCGGGACAGGGGGCCGGCTACACCTTC. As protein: CASSPSGQGAGYTF.

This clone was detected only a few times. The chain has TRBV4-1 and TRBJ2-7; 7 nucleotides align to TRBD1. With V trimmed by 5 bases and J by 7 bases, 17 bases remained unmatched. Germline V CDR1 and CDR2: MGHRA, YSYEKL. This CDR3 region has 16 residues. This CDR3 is CASSVRSQGTGEEQYF. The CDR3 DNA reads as TGCGCCAGCAGCGTTAGATCACAGGGAACAGGGGAAGAGCAGTACTTC.

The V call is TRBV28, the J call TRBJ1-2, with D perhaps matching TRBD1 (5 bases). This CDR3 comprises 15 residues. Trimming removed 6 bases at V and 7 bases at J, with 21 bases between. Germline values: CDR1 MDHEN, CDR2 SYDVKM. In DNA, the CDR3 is TGTGCCAGCAGCAAACCCCCAGCGGGGCGTAGTGGCTACACCTTC. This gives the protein CASSKPPAGRSGYTF.

DNA of the CDR3: TGTGCCAGCAGCCCAGACTCCGACCTCTACAATGAGCAGTTCTTC. This encodes CASSPDSDLYNEQFF. The chain combines TRBV11-2 with TRBJ2-1; the D is unclear. Between the trimmed V and J ends, which lost 5 bases and 3 bases, there was a span of 14 bases. CDR3 size: 15 residues. CDR1 and CDR2 from the germline V gene are SGHAT and FQNNGV.

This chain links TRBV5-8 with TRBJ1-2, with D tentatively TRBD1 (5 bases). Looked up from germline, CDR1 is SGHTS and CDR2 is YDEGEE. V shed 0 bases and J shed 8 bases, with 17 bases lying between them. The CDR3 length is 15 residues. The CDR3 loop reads CASSLAPGPVEGYTF. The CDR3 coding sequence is TGTGCCAGCAGCTTGGCCCCAGGGCCGGTAGAGGGCTACACCTTC.

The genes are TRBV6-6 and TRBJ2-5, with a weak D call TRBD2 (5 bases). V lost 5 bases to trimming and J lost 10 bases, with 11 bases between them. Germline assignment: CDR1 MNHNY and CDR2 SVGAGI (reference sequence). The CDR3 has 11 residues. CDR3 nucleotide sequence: TGTGCCAGCAGTCCCACCGGGGACCAGTACTTC. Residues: CASSPTGDQYF.

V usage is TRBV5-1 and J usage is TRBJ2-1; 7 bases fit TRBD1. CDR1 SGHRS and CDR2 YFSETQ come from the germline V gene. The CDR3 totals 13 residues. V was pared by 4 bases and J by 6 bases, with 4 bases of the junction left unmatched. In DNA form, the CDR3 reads TGCGCCAGCAGCCGGACAGGCATCAATGAGCAGTTCTTC. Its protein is CASSRTGINEQFF.

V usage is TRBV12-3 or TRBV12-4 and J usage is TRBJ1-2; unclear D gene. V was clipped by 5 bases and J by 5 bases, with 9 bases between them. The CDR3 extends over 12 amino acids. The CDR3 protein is CASSETPYGYTF. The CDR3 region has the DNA TGTGCCAGCAGTGAGACACCTTATGGCTACACCTTC.

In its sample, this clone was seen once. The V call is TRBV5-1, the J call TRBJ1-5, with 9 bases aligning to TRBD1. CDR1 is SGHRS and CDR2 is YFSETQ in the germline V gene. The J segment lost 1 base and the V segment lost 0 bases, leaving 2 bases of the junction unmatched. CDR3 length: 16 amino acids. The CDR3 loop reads CASSLGTGDSNQPQHF. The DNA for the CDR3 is TGCGCCAGCAGCTTGGGGACAGGGGACAGCAATCAGCCCCAGCATTTT.

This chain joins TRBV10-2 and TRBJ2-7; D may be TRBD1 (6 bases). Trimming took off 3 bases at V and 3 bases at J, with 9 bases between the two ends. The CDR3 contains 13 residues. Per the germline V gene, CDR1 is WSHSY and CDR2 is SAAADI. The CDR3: CASSDQGYYEQYF. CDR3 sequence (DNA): TGCGCCAGCAGTGACCAGGGGTACTACGAGCAGTACTTC.

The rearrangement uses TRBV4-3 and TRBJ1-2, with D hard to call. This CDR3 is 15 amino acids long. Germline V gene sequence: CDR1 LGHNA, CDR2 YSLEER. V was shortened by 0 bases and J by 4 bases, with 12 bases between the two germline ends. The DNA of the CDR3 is TGCGCCAGCAGCCAAGATCGGGTAGGCCTCTATGGCTACACCTTC. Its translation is CASSQDRVGLYGYTF.

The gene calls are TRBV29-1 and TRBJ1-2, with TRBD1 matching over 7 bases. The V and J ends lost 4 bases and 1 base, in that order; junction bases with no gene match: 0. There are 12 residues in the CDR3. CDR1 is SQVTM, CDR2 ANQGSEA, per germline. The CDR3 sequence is CSVGDSNYGYTF. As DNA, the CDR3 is TGCAGCGTTGGGGACAGTAACTATGGCTACACCTTC.

The CDR3 is CASRISGGARETQYF. The DNA of the CDR3 is TGTGCCAGCAGGATAAGCGGGGGGGCTAGAGAGACCCAGTACTTC. The chain has TRBV6-5 and TRBJ2-5; 10 positions match TRBD2. J was trimmed by 4 bases and V by 6 bases; bases with no gene match: 8. Looked up from germline, CDR1 is MNHEY and CDR2 is SVGAGI. This CDR3 contains 15 residues.

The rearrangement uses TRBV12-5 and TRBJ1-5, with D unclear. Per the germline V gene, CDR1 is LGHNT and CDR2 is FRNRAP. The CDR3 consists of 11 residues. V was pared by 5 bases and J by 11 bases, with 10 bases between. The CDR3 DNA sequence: TGTGCTAGTGGTCCAAACCCAGCCCAGCATTTT. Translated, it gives CASGPNPAQHF.

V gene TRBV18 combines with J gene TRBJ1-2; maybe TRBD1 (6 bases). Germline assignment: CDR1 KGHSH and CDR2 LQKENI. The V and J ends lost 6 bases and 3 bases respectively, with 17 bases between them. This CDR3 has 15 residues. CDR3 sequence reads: CASSPRGGGDYGYTF. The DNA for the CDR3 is TGTGCCAGCTCTCCGCGGGGAGGGGGAGACTATGGCTACACCTTC.

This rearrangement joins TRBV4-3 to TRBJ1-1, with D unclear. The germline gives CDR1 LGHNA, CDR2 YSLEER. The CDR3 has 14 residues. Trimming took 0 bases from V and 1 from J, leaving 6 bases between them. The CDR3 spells CASSQDARNTEAFF. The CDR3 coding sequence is TGCGCCAGCAGCCAAGATGCCAGGAACACTGAAGCTTTCTTT.